The source of this T cell receptor (beta chain) is a study of immune evolution from preneoplasia to lung adenocarcinoma. Notes on the study in general: Normal lung had the highest top T cell clone frequencies. Normal lung had highest clonality; later lesions appeared denser, more diverse.

There are 13 residues in the CDR3. Per the germline V gene, CDR1 is MNHNY and CDR2 is SVGAGI (reference sequence). V shed 6 bases and J 5 bases; nucleotides not matched to a gene: 7. This clone was seen only a few times. Its antigen is not identified. H&E slides confirmed each diagnosis, reviewed by two pathologists independently. Only in-frame clones appear in the TCRdb table, and some are missing; sequencing was by immunoSEQ multiplex PCR. This sample has about 2,000 clones, with roughly 75% found just once. Sequenced: FFPE normal lung tissue adjacent to the tumor. This clonotype was sampled from a person aged 55 to 75 with lung adenocarcinoma. The chain is built from TRBV6-6 and TRBJ2-7; 7 bases map to TRBD1. In nucleotides, the CDR3 is TGTGCCAGCAGCCAGGGGGTTGGCCACGAGCAGTACTTC. Its translation: CASSQGVGHEQYF.